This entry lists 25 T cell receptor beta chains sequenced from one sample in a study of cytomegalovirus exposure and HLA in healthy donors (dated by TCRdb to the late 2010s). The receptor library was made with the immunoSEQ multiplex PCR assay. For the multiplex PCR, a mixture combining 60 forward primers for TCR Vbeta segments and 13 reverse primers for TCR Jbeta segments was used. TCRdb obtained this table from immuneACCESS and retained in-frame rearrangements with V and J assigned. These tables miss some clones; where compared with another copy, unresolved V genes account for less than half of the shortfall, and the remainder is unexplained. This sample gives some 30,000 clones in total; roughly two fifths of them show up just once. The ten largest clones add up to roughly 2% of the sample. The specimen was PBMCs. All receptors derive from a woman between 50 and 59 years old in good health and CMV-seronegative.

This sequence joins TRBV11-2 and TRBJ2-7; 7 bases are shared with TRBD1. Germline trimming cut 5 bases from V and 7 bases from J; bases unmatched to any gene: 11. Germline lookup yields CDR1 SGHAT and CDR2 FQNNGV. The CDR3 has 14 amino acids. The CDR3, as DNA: TGTGCCAGCAGCAACCACCAGGGGGTGGAAGAGCAGTACTTC. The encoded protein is CASSNHQGVEEQYF.

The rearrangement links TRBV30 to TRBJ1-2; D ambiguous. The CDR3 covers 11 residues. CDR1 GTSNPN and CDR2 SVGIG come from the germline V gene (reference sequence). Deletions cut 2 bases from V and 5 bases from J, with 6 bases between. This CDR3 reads CAWSILYGYTF. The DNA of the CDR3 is TGTGCCTGGAGTATCCTTTATGGCTACACCTTC.

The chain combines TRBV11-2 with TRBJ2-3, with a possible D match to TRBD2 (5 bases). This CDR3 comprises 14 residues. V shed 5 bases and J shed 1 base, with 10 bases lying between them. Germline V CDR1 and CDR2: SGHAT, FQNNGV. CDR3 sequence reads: CASSQTRGTDTQYF. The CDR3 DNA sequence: TGTGCCAGCAGCCAAACTAGGGGCACAGATACGCAGTATTTT.

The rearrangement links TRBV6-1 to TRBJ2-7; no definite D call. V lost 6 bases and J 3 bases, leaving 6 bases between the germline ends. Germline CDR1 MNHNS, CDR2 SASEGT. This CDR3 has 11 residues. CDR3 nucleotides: TGTGCCAGCAGATACAGCTACGAGCAGTACTTC. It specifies CASRYSYEQYF.

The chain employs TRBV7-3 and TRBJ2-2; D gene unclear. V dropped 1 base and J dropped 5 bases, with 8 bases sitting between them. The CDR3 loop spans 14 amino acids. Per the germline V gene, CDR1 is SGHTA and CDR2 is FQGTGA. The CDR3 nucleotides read TGTGCCAGCAGCTTAAGTGCTATTACCGGGGAGCTGTTTTTT. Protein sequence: CASSLSAITGELFF.

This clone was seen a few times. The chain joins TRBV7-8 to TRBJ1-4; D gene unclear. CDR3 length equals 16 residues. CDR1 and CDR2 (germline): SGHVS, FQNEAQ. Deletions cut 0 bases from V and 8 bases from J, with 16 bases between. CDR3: CASSLAPGSQVEKLFF. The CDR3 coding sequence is TGTGCCAGCAGCTTAGCCCCCGGGAGCCAGGTGGAAAAACTGTTTTTT.

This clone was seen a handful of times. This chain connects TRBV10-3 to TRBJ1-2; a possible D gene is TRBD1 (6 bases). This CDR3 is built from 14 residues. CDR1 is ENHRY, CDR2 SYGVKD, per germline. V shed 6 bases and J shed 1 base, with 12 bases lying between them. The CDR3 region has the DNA TGTGCCATCAGCCCCGGACAGAATAACTATGGCTACACCTTC. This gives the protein CAISPGQNNYGYTF.

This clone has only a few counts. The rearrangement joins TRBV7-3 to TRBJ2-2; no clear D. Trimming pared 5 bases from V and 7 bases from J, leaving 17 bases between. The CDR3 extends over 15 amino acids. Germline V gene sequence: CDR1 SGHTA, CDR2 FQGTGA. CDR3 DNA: TGTGCCAGCAGCAGAGACGGGTTTCCGATCGGGGAGCTGTTTTTT. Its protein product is CASSRDGFPIGELFF.

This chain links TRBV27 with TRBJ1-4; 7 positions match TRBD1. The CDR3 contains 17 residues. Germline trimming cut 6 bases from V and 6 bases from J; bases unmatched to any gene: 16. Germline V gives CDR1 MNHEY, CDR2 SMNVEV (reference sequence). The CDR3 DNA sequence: TGTGCCAGCAGCTTACAGGGGAGCGGTATTTATGATGAAAAACTGTTTTTT. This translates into CASSLQGSGIYDEKLFF.

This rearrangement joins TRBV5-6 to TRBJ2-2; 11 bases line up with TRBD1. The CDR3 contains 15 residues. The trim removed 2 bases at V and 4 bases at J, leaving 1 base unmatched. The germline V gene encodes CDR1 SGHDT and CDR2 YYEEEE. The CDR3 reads CASSFGTGGTGELFF. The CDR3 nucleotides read TGTGCCAGCAGCTTCGGGACAGGGGGCACCGGGGAGCTGTTTTTT. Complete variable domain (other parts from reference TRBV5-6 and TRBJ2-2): DAGVTQSPTHLIKTRGQQVTLRCSPKSGHDTVSWYQQALGQGPQFIFQYYEEEERQRGNFPDRFSGHQFPNYSSELNVNALLLGDSALYLCASSFGTGGTGELFFGEGSRLTVL.

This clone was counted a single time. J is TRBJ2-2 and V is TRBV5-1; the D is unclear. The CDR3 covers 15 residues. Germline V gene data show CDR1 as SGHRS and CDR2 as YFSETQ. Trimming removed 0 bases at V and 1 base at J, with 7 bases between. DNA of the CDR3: TGCGCCAGCAGCTTGGACAGTGGGAACACCGGGGAGCTGTTTTTT. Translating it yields CASSLDSGNTGELFF.

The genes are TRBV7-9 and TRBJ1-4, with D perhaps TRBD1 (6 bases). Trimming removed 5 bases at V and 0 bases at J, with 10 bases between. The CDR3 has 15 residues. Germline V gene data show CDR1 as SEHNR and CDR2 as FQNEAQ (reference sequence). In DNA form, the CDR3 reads TGTGCCAGCAGCAGACGGACAGCAACTAATGAAAAACTGTTTTTT. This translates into CASSRRTATNEKLFF.

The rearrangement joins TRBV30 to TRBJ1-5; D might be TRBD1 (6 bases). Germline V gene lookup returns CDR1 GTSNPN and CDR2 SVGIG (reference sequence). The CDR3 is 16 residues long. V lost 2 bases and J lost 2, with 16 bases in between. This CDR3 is CAWSTGTPAGNQPQHF. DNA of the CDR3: TGTGCCTGGAGTACGGGGACACCGGCGGGCAATCAGCCCCAGCATTTT.

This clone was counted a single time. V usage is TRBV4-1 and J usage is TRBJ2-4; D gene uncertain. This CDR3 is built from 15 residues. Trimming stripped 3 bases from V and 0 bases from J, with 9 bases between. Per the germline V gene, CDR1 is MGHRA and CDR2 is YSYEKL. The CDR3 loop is CASSHLPLAKNIQYF. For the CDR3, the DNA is TGCGCCAGCAGCCACCTACCTTTAGCCAAAAACATTCAGTACTTC.

DNA of the CDR3: TGTGCCAGCATGGGGCATGAAGCTTTCTTT. Its protein is CASMGHEAFF. This chain connects TRBV28 to TRBJ1-1; D is possibly TRBD1 (5 bases). Germline assignment: CDR1 MDHEN and CDR2 SYDVKM. The CDR3 sequence is 10 residues long. Trimming left V 7 bases short and J 7 bases short, with 7 bases between.

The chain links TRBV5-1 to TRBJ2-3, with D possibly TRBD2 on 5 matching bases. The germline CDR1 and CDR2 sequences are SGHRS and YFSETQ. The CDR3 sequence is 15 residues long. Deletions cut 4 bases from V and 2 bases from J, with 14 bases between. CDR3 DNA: TGCGCCAGCAGCGGCGGGTCCACCCCCACAGATACGCAGTATTTT. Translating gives CASSGGSTPTDTQYF.

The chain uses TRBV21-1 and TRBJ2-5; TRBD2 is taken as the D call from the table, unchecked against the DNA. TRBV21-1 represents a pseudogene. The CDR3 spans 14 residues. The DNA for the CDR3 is TGTGCCAGCAGCTCCCCCCCCAGCGCCGAGACCCAGTACTTC. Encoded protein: CASSSPPSAETQYF.

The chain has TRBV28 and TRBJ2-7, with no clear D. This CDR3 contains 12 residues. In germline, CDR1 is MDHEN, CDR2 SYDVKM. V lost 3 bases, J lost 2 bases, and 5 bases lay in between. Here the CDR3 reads CASSFSPYEQYF. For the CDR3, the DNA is TGTGCCAGCAGTTTTAGCCCCTACGAGCAGTACTTC. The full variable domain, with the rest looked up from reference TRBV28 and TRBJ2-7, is DVKVTQSSRYLVKRTGEKVFLECVQDMDHENMFWYRQDPGLGLRLIYFSYDVKMKEKGDIPEGYSVSREKKERFSLILESASTNQTSMYLCASSFSPYEQYFGPGTRLTVT.

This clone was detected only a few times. The CDR3 loop is CASKVGGAQPQHF. CDR3 DNA: TGTGCCAGTAAAGTTGGAGGTGCTCAGCCCCAGCATTTT. The chain is built from TRBV19 and TRBJ1-5; D uncertain. The CDR3 contains 13 residues. CDR1 LNHDA and CDR2 SQIVND come from the germline V gene (reference sequence). Trimming left V 7 bases short and J 6 bases short, with 13 bases between.

The CDR3 loop is CASSLDPGGVLDEQFF. CDR3 in DNA: TGTGCCAGCAGCTTGGATCCCGGGGGGGTCTTAGATGAGCAGTTCTTC. V is TRBV5-4 and J is TRBJ2-1; TRBD2 agrees at 8 bases. The CDR3 covers 16 residues. From germline, CDR1 is SGHNT and CDR2 YYREEE (reference sequence). V lost 0 bases, J lost 8 bases, and 10 bases stayed unmatched.

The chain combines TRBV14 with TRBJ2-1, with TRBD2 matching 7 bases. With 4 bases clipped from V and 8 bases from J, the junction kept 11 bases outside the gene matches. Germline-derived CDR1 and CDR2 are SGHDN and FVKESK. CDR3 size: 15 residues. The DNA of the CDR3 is TGTGCCAGCAGCCCGACTAGCCCTCTGGTGGATGAGCAGTTCTTC. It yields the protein CASSPTSPLVDEQFF.

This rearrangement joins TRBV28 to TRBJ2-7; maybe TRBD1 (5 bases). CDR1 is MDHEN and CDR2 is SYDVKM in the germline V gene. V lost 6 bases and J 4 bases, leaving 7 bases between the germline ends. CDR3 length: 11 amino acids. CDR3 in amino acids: CASRGEYEQYF. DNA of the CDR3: TGTGCCAGCAGAGGGGAATACGAGCAGTACTTC.

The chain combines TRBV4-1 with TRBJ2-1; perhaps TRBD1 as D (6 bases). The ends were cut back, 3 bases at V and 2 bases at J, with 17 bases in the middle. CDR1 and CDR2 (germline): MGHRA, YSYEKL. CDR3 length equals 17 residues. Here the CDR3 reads CASSQGRGTRPYNEQFF. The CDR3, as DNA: TGCGCCAGCAGCCAGGGGCGTGGGACAAGGCCCTACAATGAGCAGTTCTTC.

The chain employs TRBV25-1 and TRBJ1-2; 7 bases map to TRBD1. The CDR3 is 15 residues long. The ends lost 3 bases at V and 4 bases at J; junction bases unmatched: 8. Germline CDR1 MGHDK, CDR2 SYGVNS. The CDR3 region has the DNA TGTGCCAGCAGTGACGACAGGGCAGCGAGCTATGGCTACACCTTC. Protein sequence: CASSDDRAASYGYTF.

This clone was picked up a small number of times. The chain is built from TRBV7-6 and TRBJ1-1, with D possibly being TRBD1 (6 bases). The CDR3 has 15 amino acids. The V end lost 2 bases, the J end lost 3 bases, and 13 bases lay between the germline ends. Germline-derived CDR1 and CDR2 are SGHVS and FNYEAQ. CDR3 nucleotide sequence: TGTGCCAGCAGCTTAACAGGGAGCGGGGACACTGAAGCTTTCTTT. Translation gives CASSLTGSGDTEAFF.